This is a list of T cell receptor beta chains from one sample in a study of cytomegalovirus exposure and HLA in healthy donors. The data were produced by immunoSEQ multiplex PCR, yet TCRdb's version contains in-frame clones alone and is incomplete. The table includes 150,000 to 200,000 clones, around 67% detected once. The sample consisted of PBMCs. These TCRs come from a woman between 18 and 29 years old in good health and CMV-seropositive. The CDR3 runs from the conserved cysteine through the conserved F or W. Each record gives: clone size, CDR3 length, D gene, V gene, J gene, CDR3 DNA, CDR3 protein. A D gene is named only where the DNA matches it firmly. Clone sizes are given selectively: once, few, many, or a class where the clone is expanded.

abundance: -
len: 13
d_gene: -
v_gene: TRBV5-8
j_gene: TRBJ2-7
CDR3nt: TGTGCCAGCAGCTTGGGGCAGGGCGCCGAGCAGTACTTC
CDR3aa: CASSLGQGAEQYF

abundance: -
len: 15
d_gene: -
v_gene: TRBV28
j_gene: TRBJ1-2
CDR3nt: TGTGCCAGCAGTTTTACCTCCTCAGGGTTCAATGGCTACACCTTC
CDR3aa: CASSFTSSGFNGYTF

abundance: -
len: 19
d_gene: -
v_gene: TRBV7-8
j_gene: TRBJ1-4
CDR3nt: TGTGCCAGCAGCTTGGGGGGGGGCAGCGGCTCGACGGGAAATGAAAAACTGTTTTTT
CDR3aa: CASSLGGGSGSTGNEKLFF

abundance: once
len: 15
d_gene: -
v_gene: TRBV2
j_gene: TRBJ2-2
CDR3nt: TGTGCCAGCAGTTTCAGCAGACTGAACACCGGGGAGCTGTTTTTT
CDR3aa: CASSFSRLNTGELFF

abundance: -
len: 11
d_gene: -
v_gene: TRBV5-1
j_gene: TRBJ1-1
CDR3nt: TGCGCCAGCAGCTTGGGGGAGGTGGCTTTCTTT
CDR3aa: CASSLGEVAFF

abundance: few
len: 17
d_gene: -
v_gene: TRBV4-3
j_gene: TRBJ2-2
CDR3nt: TGCGCCAGCAGCCAAGAGTTATATACTATTTGGGCCGGGGAGCTGTTTTTT
CDR3aa: CASSQELYTIWAGELFF

abundance: once
len: 15
d_gene: TRBD2
v_gene: TRBV7-2
j_gene: TRBJ2-7
CDR3nt: TGTGCCAGCAGCTTAGGGTCTAGCGGGGTCTACGAGCAGTACTTC
CDR3aa: CASSLGSSGVYEQYF

abundance: -
len: 16
d_gene: -
v_gene: TRBV19
j_gene: TRBJ1-1
CDR3nt: TGTGCCAGTAGTATAAGGCCAGGGCAGATGAACACTGAAGCTTTCTTT
CDR3aa: CASSIRPGQMNTEAFF

abundance: -
len: 13
d_gene: -
v_gene: TRBV11-2
j_gene: TRBJ1-5
CDR3nt: TGTGCCAGCAGCTTAGCGGGGGGCCAGCCCCAGCATTTT
CDR3aa: CASSLAGGQPQHF

abundance: -
len: 14
d_gene: TRBD2
v_gene: TRBV4-2
j_gene: TRBJ2-7
CDR3nt: TGTGCCAGCAGCCAACAGCGGGAGACCTACGAGCAGTACTTC
CDR3aa: CASSQQRETYEQYF

abundance: -
len: 16
d_gene: -
v_gene: TRBV19
j_gene: TRBJ2-3
CDR3nt: TGTGCCAGTACCACCACCGGGACCTCAGGGGCAGATACGCAGTATTTT
CDR3aa: CASTTTGTSGADTQYF

abundance: -
len: 11
d_gene: -
v_gene: TRBV6-5
j_gene: TRBJ1-2
CDR3nt: TGTGCCAGCATGAACGGGGTGGGGTACACCTTC
CDR3aa: CASMNGVGYTF

abundance: -
len: 13
d_gene: TRBD1
v_gene: TRBV18
j_gene: TRBJ2-7
CDR3nt: TGTGCCAGCTCACCCGACAGGGCTTGGGAGCAGTACTTC
CDR3aa: CASSPDRAWEQYF

abundance: -
len: 18
d_gene: TRBD1
v_gene: TRBV5-1
j_gene: TRBJ1-6
CDR3nt: TGCGCCAGCAGTTCCGGACAGGGGATTAGCTCCTATAATTCACCCCTCCACTTT
CDR3aa: CASSSGQGISSYNSPLHF

abundance: -
len: 14
d_gene: -
v_gene: TRBV5-1
j_gene: TRBJ1-1
CDR3nt: TGCGCCAGCAGCTTACTTACCGAGAACACTGAAGCTTTCTTT
CDR3aa: CASSLLTENTEAFF

abundance: -
len: 16
d_gene: -
v_gene: TRBV7-9
j_gene: TRBJ2-5
CDR3nt: TGTGCCAGCAGCTTAGCAGATTCGTCAACTAGAGAGACCCAGTACTTC
CDR3aa: CASSLADSSTRETQYF

abundance: -
len: 13
d_gene: -
v_gene: TRBV10-1
j_gene: TRBJ2-3
CDR3nt: TGCGCCAGCAGTGAGGGCGGGACAGATACGCAGTATTTT
CDR3aa: CASSEGGTDTQYF

abundance: -
len: 16
d_gene: TRBD2
v_gene: TRBV7-9
j_gene: TRBJ2-5
CDR3nt: TGTGCCAGCAGCCTCGGGCCGGGACTAGAGCGGGAGACCCAGTACTTC
CDR3aa: CASSLGPGLERETQYF

abundance: -
len: 19
d_gene: TRBD1
v_gene: TRBV28
j_gene: TRBJ2-6
CDR3nt: TGTGCCAGCAGTTTTCTACCGGGACAGGGGTTGTCAGGGGCCAACGTCCTGACTTTC
CDR3aa: CASSFLPGQGLSGANVLTF

abundance: -
len: 16
d_gene: -
v_gene: TRBV6-1
j_gene: TRBJ2-7
CDR3nt: TGTGCCAGCAGTGAAGGTCAGGCCCTATTCTATACGGAGCAGTACTTC
CDR3aa: CASSEGQALFYTEQYF

abundance: -
len: 15
d_gene: -
v_gene: TRBV4-3
j_gene: TRBJ2-3
CDR3nt: TGCGCCAGCAGCCGGGAACAGGGATCCACAGATACGCAGTATTTT
CDR3aa: CASSREQGSTDTQYF

abundance: -
len: 16
d_gene: TRBD1
v_gene: TRBV27
j_gene: TRBJ2-7
CDR3nt: TGTGCCAGCAGGCCTGCCTATTTAGACAGGGTCTACGAGCAGTACTTC
CDR3aa: CASRPAYLDRVYEQYF

abundance: -
len: 13
d_gene: TRBD1
v_gene: TRBV9
j_gene: TRBJ1-2
CDR3nt: TGTGCCAGCAGCTCCCGACAGGGCGGTGGCTACACCTTC
CDR3aa: CASSSRQGGGYTF

abundance: -
len: 15
d_gene: -
v_gene: TRBV21-1
j_gene: TRBJ1-2
CDR3nt: TGTGCCAGCATCCTAAAGGGACAGGGGGCTAGTGGCTACACCTTC
CDR3aa: CASILKGQGASGYTF

abundance: few
len: 15
d_gene: TRBD2
v_gene: TRBV25-1
j_gene: TRBJ2-7
CDR3nt: TGTGCCAGCAGTGATAGTAGCGGGGGACGATACGAGCAGTACTTC
CDR3aa: CASSDSSGGRYEQYF

abundance: -
len: 13
d_gene: -
v_gene: TRBV28
j_gene: TRBJ1-1
CDR3nt: TGTGCCAGCAGGGGTACAGTGAACACTGAAGCTTTCTTT
CDR3aa: CASRGTVNTEAFF

abundance: -
len: 12
d_gene: -
v_gene: TRBV2
j_gene: TRBJ1-2
CDR3nt: TGTGCCAGCAGTGAAGACTACTATGGCTACACCTTC
CDR3aa: CASSEDYYGYTF

abundance: -
len: 17
d_gene: -
v_gene: TRBV4-1
j_gene: TRBJ1-3
CDR3nt: TGCGCCAGCAGCCAAGTGCCCCTACAGGGCCCAGGAAACACCATATATTTT
CDR3aa: CASSQVPLQGPGNTIYF